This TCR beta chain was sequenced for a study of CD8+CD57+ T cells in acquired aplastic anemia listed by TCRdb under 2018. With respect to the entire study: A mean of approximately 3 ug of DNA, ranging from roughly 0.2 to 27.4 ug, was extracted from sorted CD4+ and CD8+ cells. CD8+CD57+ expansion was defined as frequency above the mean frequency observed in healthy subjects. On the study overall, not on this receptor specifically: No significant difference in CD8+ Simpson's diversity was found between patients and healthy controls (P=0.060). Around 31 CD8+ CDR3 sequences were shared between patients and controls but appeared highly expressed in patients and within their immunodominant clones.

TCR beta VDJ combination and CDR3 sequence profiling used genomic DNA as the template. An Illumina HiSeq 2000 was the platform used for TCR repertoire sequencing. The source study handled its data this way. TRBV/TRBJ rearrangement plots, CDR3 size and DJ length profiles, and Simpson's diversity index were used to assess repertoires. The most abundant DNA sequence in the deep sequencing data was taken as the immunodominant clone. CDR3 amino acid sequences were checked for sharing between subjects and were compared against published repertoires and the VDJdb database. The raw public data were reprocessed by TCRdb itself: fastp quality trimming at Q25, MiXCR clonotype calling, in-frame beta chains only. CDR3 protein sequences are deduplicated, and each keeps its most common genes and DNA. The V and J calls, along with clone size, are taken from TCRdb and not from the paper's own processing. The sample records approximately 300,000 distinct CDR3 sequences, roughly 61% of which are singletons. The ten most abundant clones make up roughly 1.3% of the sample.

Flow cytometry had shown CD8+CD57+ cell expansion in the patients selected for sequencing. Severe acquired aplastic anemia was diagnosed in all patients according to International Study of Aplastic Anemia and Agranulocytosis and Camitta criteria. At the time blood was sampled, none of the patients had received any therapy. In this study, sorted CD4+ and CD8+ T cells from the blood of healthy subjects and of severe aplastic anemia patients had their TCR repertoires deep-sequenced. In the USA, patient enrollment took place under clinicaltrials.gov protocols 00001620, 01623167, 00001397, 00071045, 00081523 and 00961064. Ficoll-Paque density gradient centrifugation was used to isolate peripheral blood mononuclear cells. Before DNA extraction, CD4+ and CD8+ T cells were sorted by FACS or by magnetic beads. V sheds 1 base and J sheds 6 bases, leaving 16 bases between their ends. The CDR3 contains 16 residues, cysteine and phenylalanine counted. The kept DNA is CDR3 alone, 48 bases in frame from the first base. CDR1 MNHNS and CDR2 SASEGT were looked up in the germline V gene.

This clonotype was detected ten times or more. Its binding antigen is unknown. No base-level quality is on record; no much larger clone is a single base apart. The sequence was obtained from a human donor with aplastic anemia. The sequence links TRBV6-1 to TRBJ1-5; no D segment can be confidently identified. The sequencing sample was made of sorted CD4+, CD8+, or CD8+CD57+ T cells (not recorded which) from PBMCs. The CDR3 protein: CASSEGTASFGQPQHF. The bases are TGTGCCAGCAGTGAAGGTACAGCCTCGTTCGGTCAGCCCCAGCATTTT.